This entry concerns a single T cell receptor (beta chain). The sample belongs to a study of blood T cell repertoires in COVID-19. Repertoires were generated with immunoSEQ multiplex PCR, while TCRdb's copy carries only in-frame clones and drops some. The data show about 200,000 clones, with roughly nine tenths seen just once and 1.2% held by the top ten. The receptor was derived from a man aged 25-40 years with acute or convalescent COVID-19. Sample: peripheral blood.

The CDR3 sequence is CASSPPNGADEKLFF. CDR3 coding DNA: TGTGCCAGCTCACCGCCCAACGGCGCGGATGAAAAACTGTTTTTT. The chain links TRBV18 to TRBJ1-4; D gene uncertain. Per the germline V gene, CDR1 is KGHSH and CDR2 is LQKENI. CDR3 length equals 15 residues. Trimming stripped 3 bases from V and 6 bases from J, with 14 bases between.